The clone carrying this TCR beta chain was recorded once. The record originates from a study of blood T cell repertoires in COVID-19. Background on the study: Donors in the United States, Italy and Spain gave samples during acute or convalescent COVID-19. From T cells, B-cell-depleted T cells, or PBMCs came the material, which was cDNA or gDNA.

As processed by the authors: Amplification of reference gene primers was used by the study to estimate nucleated cell counts. Method: immunoSEQ multiplex PCR; TCRdb's copy keeps in-frame clones and lacks some. That table supplies the V and J calls and clone size; D and trimming were determined from the DNA. The data show hundreds of thousands of clones, roughly 85% seen once. Looked up from germline, CDR1 is SGHRS and CDR2 is YFSETQ. CDR3 length: 14 amino acids. The V gene lost 1 base and the J gene lost 1 base, with 8 bases spanning the gap. The genes are TRBV5-1 and TRBJ1-1; D is perhaps TRBD1 (5 bases). The sample comprised peripheral blood. This receptor was taken from a woman under 40 with active or convalescent COVID-19. CDR3 amino acids: CASSLLGQNTEAFF. In DNA, the CDR3 is TGCGCCAGCAGCTTGTTGGGGCAGAACACTGAAGCTTTCTTT.